A selection of T cell receptor beta chains follows, all from one sample in a study of T cells after posttransplantation cyclophosphamide. This table comes from immunoSEQ multiplex PCR, and its TCRdb copy is limited to in-frame clones, with some not included. Altogether around 16,000 clones are present, around 94% being singletons, with the ten largest covering around 0.29%. The specimen was naive CD4+ T cells sorted from blood. These receptors came from a woman aged 45-59 years in good health and a related stem cell transplant donor. Each CDR3 is given with its conserved first and last residue. D genes are given only for firm matches. Rows give clone size only sometimes, using once, few, many, or a class for an expanded clone.

clone_size	v_call	j_call	d_call	cdr3_nt	cdr3_aa
NA	TRBV7-2	TRBJ1-6	TRBD1	TGTGCCAGCAGCTTAGCCGGGACAGAGAGCTCCTATAATTCACCCCTCCACTTT	CASSLAGTESSYNSPLHF
NA	TRBV5-1	TRBJ1-2	NA	TGCGCCAGCAGCCTTGGGGGCCAGGCAATCAATGGCTACACCTTC	CASSLGGQAINGYTF
NA	TRBV7-2	TRBJ2-7	TRBD1	TGTGCCTGTCGACAGGGTTTCTCCTACGAGCAGTACTTC	CACRQGFSYEQYF
NA	TRBV7-9	TRBJ1-1	NA	TGTGCCACAGGAGCGGTTTCCACTGAAGCTTTCTTT	CATGAVSTEAFF
NA	TRBV19	TRBJ2-3	NA	TGTGCCACTACCGACAGGATCCTCCCAGATACGCAGTATTTT	CATTDRILPDTQYF
NA	TRBV11-2	TRBJ2-7	TRBD2	TGTGCCAGCAGCCCCCTGCAAACTAGCGGGTCCTACGAGCAGTACTTC	CASSPLQTSGSYEQYF
NA	TRBV27	TRBJ2-3	TRBD1	TGTGCCAGCAGTTTTAATCGCTACAGGGGGACAGATACGCAGTATTTT	CASSFNRYRGTDTQYF
NA	TRBV10-2	TRBJ2-1	TRBD2	TGCGCCAGCAGCGACAACCGAGACGGGACTAGCTATTACCATGAGCAGTTCTTC	CASSDNRDGTSYYHEQFF
NA	TRBV27	TRBJ1-3	NA	TGTGCCAGCGCTGAAATTGCTAGAGGACTCTCTGGAAACACCATATATTTT	CASAEIARGLSGNTIYF
NA	TRBV5-8	TRBJ2-1	NA	TGTGCCAGCAGCTTGTTTATCGGGAGTTCCTACAATGAGCAGTTCTTC	CASSLFIGSSYNEQFF
NA	TRBV7-8	TRBJ2-3	TRBD2	TGTGCCAGCAGCTCCCCCAGGGTATTCCAAGGGAGGGAGCAGTATTTT	CASSSPRVFQGREQYF
once	TRBV30	TRBJ1-2	TRBD1	TGTGCCTGGAGTGTGGGGACAGGGTATGGCTACACCTTC	CAWSVGTGYGYTF
NA	TRBV19	TRBJ1-1	NA	TGTGCCAGTAGTATTCGGGGGAACACTGAAGCTTTCTTT	CASSIRGNTEAFF
few	TRBV10-3	TRBJ2-1	TRBD1	TGTGCCACACAGGGGGACAATGAGCAGTTCTTC	CATQGDNEQFF
NA	TRBV6-5	TRBJ2-7	NA	TGTGCCAGCAGCCCCCGGGACACCTCCTACGAGCAGTACTTC	CASSPRDTSYEQYF
NA	TRBV28	TRBJ2-5	TRBD2	TGTGCCAGCAGTACAATTAGCGGGAGGGAGAAGACCCAGTACTTC	CASSTISGREKTQYF
NA	TRBV18	TRBJ1-2	TRBD1	TGTGCCAGCTCACCTCAGGGGGAACGAGGCTACACCTTC	CASSPQGERGYTF
NA	TRBV9	TRBJ1-1	TRBD1	TGTGCCAGCAGCAACACAGGGGGAATCACTGAAGCTTTCTTT	CASSNTGGITEAFF
once	TRBV28	TRBJ2-7	TRBD2	TGTGCCACTCTTTCGGGACTAGCGGAATGGGAGTACTTC	CATLSGLAEWEYF
NA	TRBV19	TRBJ2-7	TRBD1	TGTGCCAGTAGTGAAGACAGGGGGGCTGGGCAGTACTTC	CASSEDRGAGQYF
NA	TRBV30	TRBJ1-1	TRBD1	TGTGCCTGGAGTCCCGGACAGGGGATCACTGAAGCTTTCTTT	CAWSPGQGITEAFF
NA	TRBV29-1	TRBJ1-4	TRBD1	TGCAGCGCCACAGGGGGCAGTGAAAAACTGTTTTTT	CSATGGSEKLFF